Listed below are T cell receptor beta chains from one sample, sequenced in a study. TCRdb itself ran the 5' RACE reads through MiXCR, one entry per CDR3 protein. The table has about 54,000 distinct CDR3 sequences, 15% to 20% seen once; the top ten hold over 2%. Sequencing was performed on naive CD4+ T cells sorted from blood. Receptors were obtained from a female donor with breast cancer. The CDR3 runs from the conserved cysteine through the conserved F or W. The D gene is left open where the match is weak. Size values are once, few and many counts, or a class for expanded clones, and some rows have none.

CDR3 protein	CDR3 DNA	D gene	V gene	J gene	clone size
CASSFMELAGGETQYF	TGTGCCAGCAGTTTTATGGAACTAGCGGGGGGCGAGACCCAGTACTTC	TRBD2	TRBV12-3/TRBV12-4	TRBJ2-5	few
CASSARTSPRTEAFF	TGTGCCAGCAGTGCCAGAACTTCACCGCGGACTGAAGCTTTCTTT	.	TRBV25-1	TRBJ1-1	.
CASSLSGLGYTF	TGTGCCAGCAGCTTATCCGGGCTCGGCTACACCTTC	.	TRBV7-2	TRBJ1-2	many
CASSARQGGETQYF	TGCGCCAGCAGCGCGAGACAGGGAGGAGAGACCCAGTACTTC	.	TRBV5-1	TRBJ2-5	.
CASSVEGQGETQYF	TGTGCCAGCAGCGTAGAGGGGCAGGGGGAGACCCAGTACTTC	.	TRBV9	TRBJ2-5	many
CASSQDGTGSTGADVLTF	TGCGCCAGCAGTCAAGATGGGACAGGGTCGACAGGGGCCGACGTCCTGACTTTC	TRBD1	TRBV4-3	TRBJ2-6	.
CASNWGGFNEKLFF	TGTGCCAGCAACTGGGGCGGATTTAATGAAAAACTGTTTTTT	.	TRBV7-2	TRBJ1-4	many
CASRFSGLEDNEQFF	TGTGCCAGCAGATTTTCGGGACTAGAGGACAATGAGCAGTTCTTC	TRBD2	TRBV5-5	TRBJ2-1	.
CASSLGIRGREAFF	TGTGCCAGCAGCTTAGGGATCCGGGGTCGTGAAGCTTTCTTT	.	TRBV7-9	TRBJ1-1	.
CASSDPPALEKLFF	TGTGCCAGCAGTGATCCGCCAGCCCTTGAAAAACTGTTTTTT	.	TRBV6-1	TRBJ1-4	many
CATRDRYNEQFF	TGTGCCACCAGGGACAGATACAATGAGCAGTTCTTC	.	TRBV24-1	TRBJ2-1	few
CASSRREGAPDTQYF	TGTGCCAGCAGCAGGCGGGAGGGGGCCCCAGATACGCAGTATTTT	TRBD2	TRBV5-6	TRBJ2-3	.
CASRDSGRVRNEQFF	TGTGCCAGCAGAGACAGCGGGAGAGTGCGGAATGAGCAGTTCTTC	TRBD2	TRBV28	TRBJ2-1	few
CASSQEGGPDSPLHF	TGCGCCAGCAGCCAAGAAGGGGGGCCGGATTCACCCCTCCACTTT	.	TRBV4-3	TRBJ1-6	.
CASSPQDTGELVF	TGTGCCAGCAGCCCCCAGGACACCGGGGAGCTGGTTTTT	.	TRBV7-2	TRBJ2-2	few
CASSLVQGRGYF	TGTGCCAGCAGTCTCGTACAGGGTAGAGGATACTTC	.	TRBV12-3/TRBV12-4	TRBJ2-7	many
CASSPSVTGELFF	TGTGCCAGCAGTCCTAGTGTTACCGGGGAGCTGTTTTTT	.	TRBV9	TRBJ2-2	.
CASSTGDSSYEQYF	TGTGCCAGCAGTACAGGAGATAGCTCCTACGAGCAGTACTTC	.	TRBV12-3/TRBV12-4	TRBJ2-7	many
CASSSHIPGQGGYGYTF	TGTGCCAGCAGTTCTCATATACCGGGACAGGGTGGCTATGGCTACACCTTC	TRBD1	TRBV28	TRBJ1-2	few
CASSPGTSGIPGELFF	TGCGCCAGCAGCCCAGGGACTAGCGGGATCCCCGGGGAGCTGTTTTTT	TRBD2	TRBV5-1	TRBJ2-2	many
CASGLRGKRLAPISYERYF	TGTGCCAGCGGCTTAAGGGGCAAAAGACTAGCTCCGATCTCCTACGAGCGGTACTTC	TRBD2	TRBV7-3	TRBJ2-7	once
CSALMDRTDTEAFF	TGCAGTGCTCTAATGGACAGGACGGACACTGAAGCTTTCTTT	TRBD1	TRBV20-1	TRBJ1-1	.
CASSFDPYREQYF	TGTGCCAGCAGCTTCGATCCTTATCGCGAGCAGTACTTC	.	TRBV5-5	TRBJ2-7	few
CSAGGLAGAHEQYF	TGCAGTGCTGGGGGACTAGCGGGAGCCCACGAGCAGTACTTC	TRBD2	TRBV20-1	TRBJ2-7	many
CASSWVNYGYTF	TGTGCCAGCAGCTGGGTAAACTATGGCTACACCTTC	.	TRBV6-2/TRBV6-3	TRBJ1-2	many
CASSVGRISDTQYF	TGTGCCAGCAGCGTGGGCCGAATTTCAGATACGCAGTATTTT	.	TRBV9	TRBJ2-3	few
CSAHRQGAGDTF	TGCAGTGCCCATAGACAGGGGGCGGGAGACACCTTC	TRBD1	TRBV20-1	TRBJ1-2	many
CASSQGSRGDRTDTQYF	TGTGCCAGCAGCCAAGGCTCGCGGGGAGATCGCACAGATACGCAGTATTTT	.	TRBV7-2	TRBJ2-3	.
CSSYDGNSEKLFF	TGCAGCTCATACGACGGGAATAGTGAAAAACTGTTTTTT	.	TRBV29-1	TRBJ1-4	.
CASSSNNMAHTEAFF	TGTGCCAGCAGCTCCAACAACATGGCCCACACTGAAGCTTTCTTT	.	TRBV5-6	TRBJ1-1	few
CASSWVAGGAQYF	TGTGCCAGCAGTTGGGTAGCGGGGGGGGCGCAGTATTTT	TRBD2	TRBV12-3/TRBV12-4	TRBJ2-3	few
CASSQVGTGQETQYF	TGCGCCAGCAGCCAAGTCGGGACAGGCCAAGAGACCCAGTACTTC	TRBD1	TRBV4-1	TRBJ2-5	many
CASSLSGLAVPMGNEQFF	TGCGCCAGCAGCTTGTCAGGACTAGCGGTCCCCATGGGGAATGAGCAGTTCTTC	TRBD2	TRBV5-1	TRBJ2-1	few
CASSQVPLGAQETQYF	TGTGCCAGCAGCCAAGTTCCGTTGGGGGCACAAGAGACCCAGTACTTC	.	TRBV3-1	TRBJ2-5	few
CASSRRDTQYF	TGCGCCAGCAGTCGGCGGGATACGCAGTATTTT	.	TRBV23-1	TRBJ2-3	.
CATNSGSAAGEQFF	TGTGCCACAAATAGCGGGAGTGCGGCGGGTGAGCAGTTCTTC	TRBD2	TRBV6-6	TRBJ2-1	.
CSARAYYYNEQFF	TGCAGTGCTAGAGCGTACTACTACAATGAGCAGTTCTTC	.	TRBV20-1	TRBJ2-1	.
CASSPPLAGELFF	TGCGCCAGCAGCCCTCCACTAGCCGGGGAGCTGTTTTTT	.	TRBV5-1	TRBJ2-2	many
CASSPTGGYQETQYF	TGTGCCAGCAGTCCGACAGGGGGTTACCAAGAGACCCAGTACTTC	TRBD1	TRBV12-3/TRBV12-4	TRBJ2-5	few
CASSSRTSAAYEQYF	TGTGCCAGCAGCTCCCGGACTAGCGCTGCCTACGAGCAGTACTTC	TRBD2	TRBV5-5	TRBJ2-7	few
CASSGGHFQETQYF	TGTGCCAGCAGCGGCGGACATTTTCAAGAGACCCAGTACTTC	.	TRBV5-5	TRBJ2-5	many
CSASRELRTDTQYF	TGCAGTGCTAGTCGGGAGCTGCGCACAGATACGCAGTATTTT	.	TRBV20-1	TRBJ2-3	many
CASSSIGETQYF	TGTGCCAGCAGTTCAATAGGGGAGACCCAGTACTTC	.	TRBV28	TRBJ2-5	few
CASSLEPGADSPLHF	TGCGCCAGCAGCTTGGAACCAGGGGCGGATTCACCCCTCCACTTT	.	TRBV5-1	TRBJ1-6	many
CASSQNGAGGYGYTF	TGTGCCAGCAGCCAAAATGGCGCTGGCGGCTATGGCTACACCTTC	.	TRBV3-1	TRBJ1-2	few
CSAPGQGAYGQYF	TGCAGTGCCCCGGGACAGGGCGCCTACGGGCAGTACTTC	TRBD1	TRBV20-1	TRBJ2-7	few
CASSASGSRGSNEQFF	TGTGCCAGCAGTGCTAGCGGGAGTCGGGGGAGCAATGAGCAGTTCTTC	TRBD2	TRBV11-2	TRBJ2-1	once
CSARALEQNYNEQFF	TGCAGTGCCAGAGCCCTGGAACAAAACTACAATGAGCAGTTCTTC	.	TRBV20-1	TRBJ2-1	.
CAWSVRGDTQYF	TGTGCCTGGAGTGTACGAGGAGATACCCAGTACTTC	.	TRBV30	TRBJ2-5	.
CASSSTGQMNTEAFF	TGCGCCAGCAGCTCGACGGGACAGATGAACACTGAAGCTTTCTTT	TRBD1	TRBV5-1	TRBJ1-1	many
CASRETENEQYF	TGTGCCAGCAGGGAGACAGAGAACGAGCAGTACTTC	.	TRBV2	TRBJ2-7	.
CASKYYPQGAYEQYF	TGTGCCAGCAAGTACTACCCCCAGGGGGCTTACGAGCAGTACTTC	TRBD1	TRBV6-5	TRBJ2-7	many
CASSQPGTGYEQYF	TGCGCCAGCAGCCAACCCGGGACAGGCTACGAGCAGTACTTC	TRBD1	TRBV4-1	TRBJ2-7	few
CASSRKGQGGETQYF	TGTGCCAGCAGTCGCAAGGGACAGGGAGGGGAGACCCAGTACTTC	TRBD1	TRBV27	TRBJ2-5	many